The rows below give T cell receptor beta chains drawn from one sample of a study of shared clonotypes between healthy human individuals. The table came from immunoSEQ multiplex PCR; TCRdb's copy has only in-frame clones and leaves some out. The data contain 500,000 to 650,000 clones, roughly four fifths of them singletons. The sample taken for sequencing was PBMCs. These receptors originate from a woman aged 40 to 49 in good health. Some clones in this sample may be carry-over from other donors' samples. Both conserved end residues are part of each CDR3. The order of the fields is CDR3 length, V gene, D gene, clone size, J gene, CDR3 protein, CDR3 DNA. The D gene is left open where the match is weak. The size field is filled for only some rows; it gives once, few, many or a size class.

13,TRBV7-2,NA,NA,TRBJ2-5,CASSLGVQETQYF,TGTGCCAGCAGCTTGGGGGTCCAAGAGACCCAGTACTTC
12,TRBV4-1,NA,few,TRBJ1-2,CASSQEGYGYTF,TGCGCCAGCAGCCAAGAGGGATACGGCTACACCTTC
13,TRBV29-1,TRBD1,NA,TRBJ2-1,CSAQGVPSNEQFF,TGCAGCGCACAGGGGGTCCCTTCGAATGAGCAGTTCTTC
14,TRBV7-9,NA,few,TRBJ1-4,CASSGVRYDEKLFF,TGTGCCAGCAGCGGAGTAAGATACGATGAAAAACTGTTTTTT
14,TRBV13,TRBD2,NA,TRBJ2-7,CASRKAGGPGEQYF,TGTGCCAGCAGGAAGGCGGGAGGGCCCGGCGAGCAGTACTTC
14,TRBV7-2,NA,NA,TRBJ2-7,CASSLGRVSYEQYF,TGTGCCAGCAGCTTAGGCAGGGTCTCCTACGAGCAGTACTTC
14,TRBV10-3,NA,NA,TRBJ2-2,CAISARQDTGELFF,TGTGCCATCAGCGCCCGACAAGACACCGGGGAGCTGTTTTTT
16,TRBV5-1,TRBD2,NA,TRBJ2-7,CASSLAASGVSYEQYF,TGCGCCAGCAGCTTGGCCGCTAGCGGGGTCTCCTACGAGCAGTACTTC
16,TRBV9,NA,NA,TRBJ1-2,CASTRGIQGITMGYTF,TGTGCCAGCACCCGAGGGATCCAAGGAATAACTATGGGCTACACCTTC
13,TRBV29-1,NA,few,TRBJ1-1,CSVEWAGNTEAFF,TGCAGCGTTGAATGGGCTGGGAACACTGAAGCTTTCTTT
16,TRBV5-6,NA,NA,TRBJ1-3,CASSRGPEKAGNTIYF,TGTGCCAGCAGCCGAGGGCCAGAGAAGGCTGGAAACACCATATATTTT
11,TRBV7-9,NA,many,TRBJ2-7,CASSRTYEQYF,TGTGCCAGCAGCAGGACCTACGAGCAGTACTTC
14,TRBV19,NA,NA,TRBJ2-2,CASSRIQNTGELFF,TGTGCCAGTAGTAGGATTCAGAACACCGGGGAGCTGTTTTTT
18,TRBV25-1,TRBD2,NA,TRBJ2-5,CASSESASGRGVGETQYF,TGTGCCAGCAGTGAATCGGCTAGCGGGAGAGGAGTTGGAGAGACCCAGTACTTC
16,TRBV6-4,NA,NA,TRBJ2-2,CASSDSGPGEAGELFF,TGTGCCAGCAGTGACTCGGGGCCAGGGGAGGCCGGGGAGCTGTTTTTT
15,TRBV4-2,NA,few,TRBJ2-2,CASSQDHRSTVELFF,TGTGCCAGCAGCCAAGATCACAGGAGTACCGTGGAGCTGTTTTTT
16,TRBV5-4,NA,NA,TRBJ2-1,CASSPGVEGPYNEQFF,TGTGCCAGCAGCCCGGGGGTCGAGGGACCCTACAATGAGCAGTTCTTC
17,TRBV18,NA,NA,TRBJ2-7,CASSPLTLGWSLDEQYF,TGTGCCAGCTCACCGCTTACTCTGGGGTGGTCTCTAGACGAGCAGTACTTC
18,TRBV27,NA,NA,TRBJ1-1,CASSRQGLFLSGYTEAFF,TGTGCCAGCAGTCGGCAGGGGCTTTTCTTGAGCGGTTACACTGAAGCTTTCTTT
15,TRBV11-3,TRBD2,NA,TRBJ2-1,CASSLFGEGYNEQFF,TGTGCCAGCAGCTTATTCGGGGAGGGCTACAATGAGCAGTTCTTC
18,TRBV4-3,NA,NA,TRBJ2-1,CASSQDHTQGLGIQGQFF,TGCGCCAGCAGCCAAGATCACACGCAAGGTCTGGGGATACAGGGGCAGTTCTTC
12,TRBV29-1,NA,NA,TRBJ2-7,CSVAGAAREQYF,TGCAGCGTTGCGGGGGCGGCGCGCGAGCAGTACTTC
10,TRBV2,NA,NA,TRBJ2-5,CASSGETQYF,TGTGCCAGCAGCGGAGAGACCCAGTACTTC
13,TRBV10-3,TRBD1,NA,TRBJ2-3,CAISLTGTDTQYF,TGTGCCATCAGTTTGACAGGGACAGATACGCAGTATTTT
15,TRBV5-4,TRBD2,few,TRBJ2-5,CASSLAPGAGETQYF,TGTGCCAGCAGCTTGGCTCCGGGAGCGGGGGAGACCCAGTACTTC
11,TRBV20-1,NA,NA,TRBJ1-2,CSASPNYGYTF,TGCAGTGCCAGTCCTAACTATGGCTACACCTTC
15,TRBV5-1,NA,NA,TRBJ1-2,CASSLVAGIDYGYTF,TGCGCCAGCAGCTTGGTGGCAGGGATCGACTATGGCTACACCTTC
12,TRBV5-4,NA,once,TRBJ2-7,CASSLDFYEQYF,TGTGCCAGCAGCCTGGACTTCTACGAGCAGTACTTC
14,TRBV30,NA,NA,TRBJ1-1,CAWSLTGRSTEAFF,TGTGCCTGGAGTCTAACAGGGCGGAGTACTGAAGCTTTCTTT
13,TRBV19,NA,NA,TRBJ2-1,CASSPFSYNEQFF,TGTGCCAGTAGTCCTTTCTCCTACAATGAGCAGTTCTTC
12,TRBV11-2,NA,once,TRBJ2-5,CASSPPSGTQYF,TGTGCCAGCAGTCCCCCCTCCGGGACCCAGTACTTC
15,TRBV28,NA,NA,TRBJ2-3,CASSPGQDSTDTQYF,TGTGCCAGCAGTCCCGGACAAGATAGCACAGATACGCAGTATTTT
15,TRBV19,TRBD2,NA,TRBJ2-1,CASSITRGDRYEQFF,TGTGCCAGTAGTATTACCCGGGGGGATCGTTATGAGCAGTTCTTC
13,TRBV4-3,NA,NA,TRBJ2-7,CASSQHRDYEQYF,TGCGCCAGCAGCCAACACAGAGACTACGAGCAGTACTTC
12,TRBV28,NA,NA,TRBJ1-1,CASSSQGTEAFF,TGTGCCAGCAGTTCGCAGGGTACTGAAGCTTTCTTT
15,TRBV2,TRBD2,NA,TRBJ2-1,CASRAGLADYNEQFF,TGTGCCAGCAGGGCGGGACTAGCGGATTACAATGAGCAGTTCTTC
14,TRBV9,NA,NA,TRBJ2-7,CASSVGGTPYEQYF,TGTGCCAGCAGCGTAGGGGGCACCCCCTACGAGCAGTACTTC
14,TRBV6-4,TRBD1,NA,TRBJ2-1,CASSSGTGTHEQFF,TGTGCCAGCAGTTCCGGGACAGGGACCCATGAGCAGTTCTTC
19,TRBV5-1,TRBD2,NA,TRBJ2-1,CASSAIRREGQALYNEQFF,TGCGCCAGCAGCGCCATAAGACGGGAGGGCCAAGCGCTCTACAATGAGCAGTTCTTC
16,TRBV11-2,NA,NA,TRBJ1-2,CASSLAEGLGTYGYTF,TGTGCCAGCAGCTTAGCGGAGGGCTTGGGCACCTATGGCTACACCTTC
12,TRBV30,NA,NA,TRBJ2-7,CAWSVPDYEQYF,TGTGCCTGGAGTGTACCAGATTACGAGCAGTACTTC